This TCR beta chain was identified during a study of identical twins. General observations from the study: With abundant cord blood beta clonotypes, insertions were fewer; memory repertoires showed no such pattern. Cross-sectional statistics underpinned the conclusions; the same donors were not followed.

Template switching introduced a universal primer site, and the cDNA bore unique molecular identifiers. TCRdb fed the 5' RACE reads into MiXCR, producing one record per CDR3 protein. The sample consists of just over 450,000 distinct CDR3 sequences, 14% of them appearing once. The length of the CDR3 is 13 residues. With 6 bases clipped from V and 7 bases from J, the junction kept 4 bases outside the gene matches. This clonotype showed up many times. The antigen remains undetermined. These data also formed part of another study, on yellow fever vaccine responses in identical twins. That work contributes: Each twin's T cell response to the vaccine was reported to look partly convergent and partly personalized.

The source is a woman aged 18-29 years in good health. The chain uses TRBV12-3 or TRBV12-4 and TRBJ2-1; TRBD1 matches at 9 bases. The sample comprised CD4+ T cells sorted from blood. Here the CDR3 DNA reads TGTGCCAGCAGCCGGGACAGGGTAAATGAGCAGTTCTTC. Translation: CASSRDRVNEQFF.